The entry below gives a single T cell receptor beta chain sequence along with its context. Its antigen specificity is not known. Base qualities are not at hand, and no much larger clone is one base apart. This sample was included in a study of chemoradiotherapy in HPV16-positive cancers (dated 2022 in TCRdb). At the level of the whole study: Functional T-cell assays on cells from a couple of HPV16-positive patients defined candidate HPV-specific T-cell clones and common TCR motifs. Whether T-cell immunity against the HPV oncoproteins E6 and E7 changes during chemoradiotherapy and whether survival is affected by this immunity were examined in the study. Next, the candidate HPV-specific TCRs and motifs were followed in TCR repertoires from roughly 90 patients with HPV-related cancers.

Repertoires were sampled repeatedly over the course of chemoradiotherapy so that clonal expansion in the tumor microenvironment could be followed. Library prep was done by the immunoSEQ multiplex PCR assay. The table was pulled from immuneACCESS by TCRdb, which kept in-frame rearrangements only. Such tables lose some clones; where checked, under half of the loss comes from unresolved V genes, and the rest has no known cause. Present in this sample are around 33,000 clones, around 83% of which were seen just once. The ten largest clones represent around 2.3% of the sample. Summary of the overall study and its limitations: Only two HPV16-positive patients were used to derive the functional definition of HPV-specific T cells, and the survival association was reported for HPV16-positive patients. Among HPV16-positive patients, expansion of HPV-responsive T cells during chemoradiotherapy was associated with better recurrence-free survival. Expansion of candidate HPV-specific clones and E7-related TCR motifs was observed in the tumor microenvironment during treatment, whereas no such expansion was observed for non-HPV-specific T cells.

Via the germline V gene (reference sequence), CDR1 is SEHNR and CDR2 FQNEAQ. Trimming at the junction amounts to 5 bases on V and 3 bases on J, and the germline ends lie 8 bases apart. Counted from cysteine to phenylalanine, this CDR3 has 13 amino acids. Only the CDR3 region is kept as DNA, spanning 39 bases read in frame from base 1. The chain links TRBV7-9 with TRBJ1-3; no D gene call is confident. The TCR comes from a human donor with HPV-associated anogenital cancer. Sample: blood, taken from a patient who underwent chemoradiotherapy. The DNA reads TGTGCCAGCAGCACGGGAGTTGGAAACACCATATATTTT. It is translated as CASSTGVGNTIYF.